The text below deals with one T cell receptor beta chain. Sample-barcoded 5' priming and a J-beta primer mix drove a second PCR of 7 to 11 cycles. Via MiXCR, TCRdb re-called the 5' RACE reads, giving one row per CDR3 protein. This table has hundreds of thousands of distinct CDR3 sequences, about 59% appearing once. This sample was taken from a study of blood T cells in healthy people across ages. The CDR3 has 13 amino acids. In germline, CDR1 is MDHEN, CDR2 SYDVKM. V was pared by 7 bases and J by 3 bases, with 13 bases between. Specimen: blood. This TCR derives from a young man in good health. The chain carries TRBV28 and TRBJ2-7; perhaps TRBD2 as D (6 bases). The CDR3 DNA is TGTGCCAGCACCCCGGGGGACGGCTACGAGCAGTACTTC. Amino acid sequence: CASTPGDGYEQYF.